The following is a T cell receptor beta chain sequence with its context. Its antigen is unidentified. Trimming took 6 bases from V and 2 from J; bases not matched to a gene: 10. The germline gives CDR1 MGHDK, CDR2 SYGVNS. This CDR3 has 15 amino acids. The sample is drawn from a study of T cell responses to AZD1222 COVID-19 vaccine. TCRdb keeps only in-frame clones here, not all; method: immunoSEQ multiplex PCR. The sample carries approximately 150,000 clones, roughly 93% recorded once. Notes on the study in general: Spike was spanned by vaccine-associated CD4 TCRs, with dominance at 160-218 and 743-854. White British ancestry dominated among donors, who included more females, and clonal diversity was possibly underestimated.

The sequence was obtained from an adult who had recovered from COVID-19. Sequences were derived from peripheral blood, sampled after recovery from COVID-19. The chain combines TRBV25-1 with TRBJ2-7; TRBD1 matches at 7 bases. This CDR3 reads CASSLTGTETYEQYF. CDR3 coding DNA: TGTGCCAGCAGCTTAACCGGGACAGAAACCTACGAGCAGTACTTC.